This T cell receptor beta chain derives from a study of T cell repertoires in cytomegalovirus infection. TCRdb re-called the reads through MiXCR, storing one row per CDR3 protein. The sample holds roughly 720,000 distinct CDR3 sequences; less than 40% are singletons and the top ten take about 2.8%. The table lists this clonotype with many counts. The sample taken for sequencing was PBMCs. The TCR originated in a human donor in good health (CMV status not recorded). Some clones in this sample may be carry-over from other donors' samples.

The CDR3 here is CASSPDVSMGLFSPLHF. For the CDR3, the DNA is TGTGCCAGCTCACCGGACGTTAGCATGGGTTTATTTTCACCCCTCCACTTT. This chain links TRBV18 with TRBJ1-6; D is ambiguous. The CDR3 extends over 17 amino acids. Trimming pared 3 bases from V and 9 bases from J, leaving 21 bases between. Looked up from germline, CDR1 is KGHSH and CDR2 is LQKENI.